This TCR beta chain comes out of a study of OX40 agonist ivuxolimab in advanced cancers. Across the whole study: The group had a mean age of about 60 years, ranged from roughly 23 to 90, and was 82.7% male.

V gave up 5 bases and J gave up 1 base, with 12 bases separating them. CDR1 is MNHEY, CDR2 SVGAGI, per germline. This CDR3 region has 15 residues. Sequencing was performed with immunoSEQ multiplex PCR; in TCRdb, only in-frame clones are kept and a portion is missing. Of about 52,000 clones detected, 85% to 95% appear once; the ten largest clones hold around 26%. The sequencing here drew on CD4+ or CD8+ T cells sorted from blood, taken in a trial of the OX40 agonist ivuxolimab. The TCR sequence derives from an adult with an advanced solid tumor such as melanoma, head and neck, liver or kidney cancer. This chain connects TRBV6-5 to TRBJ2-1; maybe TRBD1 (5 bases). In DNA, the CDR3 is TGTGCCAGCAGTCCAGGGTTAGGGTCCTACAATGAGCAGTTCTTC. Its translation is CASSPGLGSYNEQFF.